The clone carrying this T cell receptor beta chain was recorded a few times. Its antigen is currently unknown. This PCR relied on a set of 60 Vbeta primers and 13 Jbeta primers. Repertoires were generated with immunoSEQ multiplex PCR, while TCRdb's copy carries only in-frame clones and drops some. The data hold under 200,000 clones, with 78% observed a single time. The sample comes from a study of cytomegalovirus exposure and HLA in healthy donors. General study results and limits: TRBV6-2, TRBV6-3 and some other V segments were unresolvable in 87-base-pair reads.

Trimming took 2 bases from V and 3 from J; bases not matched to a gene: 2. Germline V lookup: CDR1 SGHRS, CDR2 YFSETQ. The CDR3 has 14 residues. The sequence derives from a woman in her fifties or sixties in good health and CMV-seropositive. The material sequenced was PBMCs. The chain carries TRBV5-1 and TRBJ2-1; 7 nucleotides agree with TRBD1. The DNA of the CDR3 is TGCGCCAGCAGCTTAAGGGACAGCTACAATGAGCAGTTCTTC. Protein product: CASSLRDSYNEQFF.